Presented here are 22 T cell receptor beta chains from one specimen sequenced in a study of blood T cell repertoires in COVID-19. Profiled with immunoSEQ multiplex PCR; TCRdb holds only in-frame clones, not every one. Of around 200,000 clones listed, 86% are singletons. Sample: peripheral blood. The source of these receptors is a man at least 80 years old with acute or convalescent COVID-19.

CDR3 protein: CAIGRDKGPYEQYF. CDR3 sequence (DNA): TGTGCCATCGGACGGGACAAGGGGCCCTACGAGCAGTACTTC. This chain uses TRBV10-3 with TRBJ2-7; TRBD1 is a possible D gene (6 bases). The CDR3 is 14 amino acids. V lost 8 bases to trimming and J lost 2 bases, with 16 bases between them. Per germline, CDR1 ENHRY and CDR2 SYGVKD.

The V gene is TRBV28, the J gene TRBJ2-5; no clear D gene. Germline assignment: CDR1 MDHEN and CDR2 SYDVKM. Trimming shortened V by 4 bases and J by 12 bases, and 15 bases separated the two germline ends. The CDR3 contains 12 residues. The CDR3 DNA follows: TGTGCCAGCAGTTCACCCAGGCTTTCCAAGTACTTC. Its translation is CASSSPRLSKYF.

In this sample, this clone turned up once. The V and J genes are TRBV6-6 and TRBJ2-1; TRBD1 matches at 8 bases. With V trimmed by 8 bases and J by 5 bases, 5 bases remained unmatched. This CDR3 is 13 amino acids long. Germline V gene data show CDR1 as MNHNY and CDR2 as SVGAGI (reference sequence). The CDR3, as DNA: TGTGCCAGCCTGACAGGGGTGGACAATGAGCAGTTCTTC. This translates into CASLTGVDNEQFF.

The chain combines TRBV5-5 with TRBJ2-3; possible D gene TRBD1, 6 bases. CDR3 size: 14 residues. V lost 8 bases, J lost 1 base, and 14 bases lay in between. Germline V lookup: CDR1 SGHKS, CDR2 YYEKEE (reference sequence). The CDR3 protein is CARDRDKGTDTQYF. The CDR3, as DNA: TGTGCCAGGGACCGGGACAAGGGCACAGATACGCAGTATTTT.

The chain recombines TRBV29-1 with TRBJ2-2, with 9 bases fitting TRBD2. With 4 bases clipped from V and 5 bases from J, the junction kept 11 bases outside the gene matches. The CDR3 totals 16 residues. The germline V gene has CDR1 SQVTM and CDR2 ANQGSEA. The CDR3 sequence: CSVAPLAGWGTGELFF. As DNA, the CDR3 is TGCAGCGTTGCCCCTCTAGCGGGATGGGGAACCGGGGAGCTGTTTTTT.

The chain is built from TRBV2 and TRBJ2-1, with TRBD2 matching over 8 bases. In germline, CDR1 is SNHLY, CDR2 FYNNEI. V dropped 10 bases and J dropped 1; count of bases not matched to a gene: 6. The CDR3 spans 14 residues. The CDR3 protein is CATKRERSYNEQFF. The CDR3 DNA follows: TGTGCCACAAAGCGGGAGAGGTCCTACAATGAGCAGTTCTTC.

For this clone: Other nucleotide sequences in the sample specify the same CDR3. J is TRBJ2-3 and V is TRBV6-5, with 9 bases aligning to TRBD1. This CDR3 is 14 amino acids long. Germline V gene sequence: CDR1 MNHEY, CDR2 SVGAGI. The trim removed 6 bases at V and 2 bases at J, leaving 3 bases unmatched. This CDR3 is CASRRQGVTDTQYF. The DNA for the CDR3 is TGTGCCAGCAGGCGACAGGGGGTCACAGATACGCAGTATTTT.

CDR3 region: CASSLSGRGDREQYV. The CDR3 nucleotides are TGTGCCAGCAGCTTGTCAGGGCGTGGGGACAGGGAGCAGTACGTC. The genes are TRBV5-4 and TRBJ2-7; 8 bases match TRBD1. This CDR3 is 15 amino acids long. V shed 1 base, J shed 7 bases, and the junction held 10 bases outside the gene matches. Germline CDR1 is SGHNT and CDR2 is YYREEE (reference sequence).

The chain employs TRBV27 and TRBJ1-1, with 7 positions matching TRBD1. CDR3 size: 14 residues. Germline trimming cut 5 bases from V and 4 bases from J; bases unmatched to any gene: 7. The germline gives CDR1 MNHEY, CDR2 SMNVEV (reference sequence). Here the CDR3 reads CASSDRVSGTEAFF. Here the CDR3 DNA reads TGTGCCAGCAGTGACAGGGTCTCCGGCACTGAAGCTTTCTTT.

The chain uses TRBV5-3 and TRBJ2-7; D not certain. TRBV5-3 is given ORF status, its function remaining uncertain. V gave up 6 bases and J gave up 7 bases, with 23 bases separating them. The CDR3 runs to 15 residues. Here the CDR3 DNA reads TGTGCCAGAACCTACCCCCACGGGTCCGCAAGGGAGCAGTACGTC. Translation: CARTYPHGSAREQYV.

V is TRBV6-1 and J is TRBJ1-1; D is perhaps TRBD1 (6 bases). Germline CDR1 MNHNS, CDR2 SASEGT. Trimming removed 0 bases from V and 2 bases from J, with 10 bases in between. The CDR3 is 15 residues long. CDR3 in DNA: TGTGCCAGCAGTGAAGCTCCAGGGGTAAACACTGAAGCTTTCTTT. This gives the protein CASSEAPGVNTEAFF.

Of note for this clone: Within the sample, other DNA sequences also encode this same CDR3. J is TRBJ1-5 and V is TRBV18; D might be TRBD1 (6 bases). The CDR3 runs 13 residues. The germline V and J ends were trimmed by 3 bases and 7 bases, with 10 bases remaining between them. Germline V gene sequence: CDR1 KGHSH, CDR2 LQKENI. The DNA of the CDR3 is TGTGCCAGCTCACCTAACAGGGACCAGCCCCAGCATTTT. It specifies CASSPNRDQPQHF.

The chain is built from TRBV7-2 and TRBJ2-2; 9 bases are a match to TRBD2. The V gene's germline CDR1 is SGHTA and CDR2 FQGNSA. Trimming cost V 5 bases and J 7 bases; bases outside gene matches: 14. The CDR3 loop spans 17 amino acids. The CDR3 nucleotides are TGTGCCAGCAGCCGGGTCGCCGTAGCGGGAGTTAGCGGGGAGCTGTTTTTT. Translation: CASSRVAVAGVSGELFF.

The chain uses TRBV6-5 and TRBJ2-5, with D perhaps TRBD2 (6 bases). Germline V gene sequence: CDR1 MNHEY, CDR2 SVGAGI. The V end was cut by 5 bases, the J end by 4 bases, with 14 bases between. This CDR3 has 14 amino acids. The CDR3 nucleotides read TGTGCCAGCAGTCCCAGGAGGGGCTCAGAGACCCAGTACTTC. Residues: CASSPRRGSETQYF.

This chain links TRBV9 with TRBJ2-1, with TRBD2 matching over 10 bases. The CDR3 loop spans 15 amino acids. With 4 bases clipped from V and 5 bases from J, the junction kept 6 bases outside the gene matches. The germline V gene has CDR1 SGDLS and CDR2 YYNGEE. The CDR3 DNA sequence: TGTGCCAGCAGCCCCCGGACTAGCGGTAACAATGAGCAGTTCTTC. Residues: CASSPRTSGNNEQFF.

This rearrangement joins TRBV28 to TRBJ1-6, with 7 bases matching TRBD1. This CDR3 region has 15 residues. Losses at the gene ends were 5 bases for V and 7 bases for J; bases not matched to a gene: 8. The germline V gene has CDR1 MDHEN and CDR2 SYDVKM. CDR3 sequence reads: CASSLGDRDNSPLHF. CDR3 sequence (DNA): TGTGCCAGCAGTCTAGGGGACAGAGACAATTCACCCCTCCACTTT.

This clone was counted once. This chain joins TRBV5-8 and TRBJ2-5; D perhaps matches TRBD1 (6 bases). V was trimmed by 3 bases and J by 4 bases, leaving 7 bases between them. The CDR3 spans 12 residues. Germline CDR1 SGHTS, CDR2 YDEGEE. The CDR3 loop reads CASSSRGETQYF. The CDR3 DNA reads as TGTGCCAGCAGCTCCAGGGGAGAGACCCAGTACTTC.

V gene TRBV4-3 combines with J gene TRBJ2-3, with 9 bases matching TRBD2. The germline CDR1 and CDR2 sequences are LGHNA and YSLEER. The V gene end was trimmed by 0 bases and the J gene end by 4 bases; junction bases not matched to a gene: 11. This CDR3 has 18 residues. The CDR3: CASSQDRASGTGADTQYF. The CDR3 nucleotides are TGCGCCAGCAGCCAAGATCGGGCTAGCGGGACGGGGGCAGATACGCAGTATTTT.

The CDR3 reads CASSEAPGAGETQYF. In nucleotides, the CDR3 is TGCGCCAGCAGCGAGGCCCCCGGAGCGGGGGAGACCCAGTACTTC. The V call is TRBV5-1, the J call TRBJ2-5, with 7 nucleotides matching TRBD2. V dropped 4 bases and J dropped 5; count of bases not matched to a gene: 11. The CDR3 has 15 amino acids. Germline CDR1 SGHRS, CDR2 YFSETQ.

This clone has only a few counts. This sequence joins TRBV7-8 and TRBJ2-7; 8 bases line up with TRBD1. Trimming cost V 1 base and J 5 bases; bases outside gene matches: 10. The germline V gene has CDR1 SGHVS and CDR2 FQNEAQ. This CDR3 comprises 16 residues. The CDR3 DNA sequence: TGTGCCAGCAGCTTAGATTGGGACAGGTATTTCCACGAGCAGTACTTC. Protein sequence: CASSLDWDRYFHEQYF.

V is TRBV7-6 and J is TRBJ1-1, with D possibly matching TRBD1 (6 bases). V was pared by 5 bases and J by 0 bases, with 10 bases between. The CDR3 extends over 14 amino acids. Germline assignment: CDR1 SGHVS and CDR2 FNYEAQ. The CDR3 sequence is CASSKGDLNTEAFF. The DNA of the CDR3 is TGTGCCAGCAGCAAGGGGGATTTGAACACTGAAGCTTTCTTT.

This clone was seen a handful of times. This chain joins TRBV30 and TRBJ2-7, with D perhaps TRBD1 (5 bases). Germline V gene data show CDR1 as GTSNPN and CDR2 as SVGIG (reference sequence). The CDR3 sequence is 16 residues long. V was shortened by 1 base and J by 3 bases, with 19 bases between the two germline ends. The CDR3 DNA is TGTGCCTGGAGTGGCTTGGCAGGGCGATTTTTCTACGAGCAGTACTTC. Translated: CAWSGLAGRFFYEQYF.